Below are 8 T cell receptor beta chains sequenced from a single sample in a study of blood T cell repertoires in COVID-19. The table came from immunoSEQ multiplex PCR; TCRdb's copy has only in-frame clones and leaves some out. The data hold 150,000 to 200,000 clones, with about 88% observed a single time. Sequenced sample: peripheral blood. These receptors all come from a man younger than 45 with active or convalescent COVID-19.

This clone came up a few times. The rearrangement joins TRBV5-6 to TRBJ1-1; 9 bases are a match to TRBD1. CDR1 and CDR2 (germline): SGHDT, YYEEEE. This CDR3 region has 16 residues. After removal of 5 bases from V and 3 bases from J, the junction contained 11 bases not matched to a gene. The DNA of the CDR3 is TGTGCCAGCAGTCAGCTCCCCGGGACAGGGTACACTGAAGCTTTCTTT. Protein product: CASSQLPGTGYTEAFF.

This clone was detected once. The chain couples TRBV7-9 to TRBJ1-2, with no clear D. The CDR3 is 13 amino acids. The germline gives CDR1 SEHNR, CDR2 FQNEAQ (reference sequence). V lost 5 bases, J lost 1 base, and 8 bases lay in between. The CDR3 spells CASSPQVNYGYTF. The CDR3 region has the DNA TGTGCCAGCAGCCCCCAGGTTAACTATGGCTACACCTTC. Combining the CDR3 with reference TRBV7-9 and TRBJ1-2 gives the whole variable domain DTGVSQNPRHKITKRGQNVTFRCDPISEHNRLYWYRQTLGQGPEFLTYFQNEAQLEKSRLLSDRFSAERPKGSFSTLEIQRTEQGDSAMYLCASSPQVNYGYTFGSGTRLTVV.

The table lists this clone with many counts. At the DNA level, this CDR3 is encoded by other sequences in the same sample as well. The gene calls are TRBV6-2 or TRBV6-3 and TRBJ1-6; 7 positions agree with TRBD1. The CDR3 loop spans 15 amino acids. Germline trimming cut 2 bases from V and 5 bases from J; bases unmatched to any gene: 3. Germline loops: CDR1 MNHEY, CDR2 SVGEGT. CDR3 residues: CASSYEGADNSPLHF. DNA of the CDR3: TGTGCCAGCAGTTACGAGGGGGCCGATAATTCACCCCTCCACTTT.

J is TRBJ2-5 and V is TRBV11-3; D is unresolved. Germline CDR1 and CDR2: SGHNT and YENEEA. The V end was cut by 5 bases, the J end by 1 base, with 8 bases between. The CDR3 has 13 amino acids. Written as DNA, the CDR3 is TGTGCCAGCAGCCCCGCAGTCCAAGAGACCCAGTACTTC. Amino acid sequence: CASSPAVQETQYF.

The chain carries TRBV25-1 and TRBJ1-5; perhaps TRBD1 as D (6 bases). Germline V gene sequence: CDR1 MGHDK, CDR2 SYGVNS. V was shortened by 4 bases and J by 9 bases, with 16 bases between the two germline ends. The CDR3 contains 14 residues. The CDR3 loop reads CASSVIGGDGPQHF. The CDR3 DNA reads TGTGCCAGCAGTGTTATAGGGGGTGATGGGCCCCAGCATTTT.

The V gene is TRBV3-1 (or the pseudogene TRBV3-2), the J gene TRBJ1-5; D is uncertain. The CDR3 covers 14 residues. Germline CDR1 reads LGHDT; CDR2 reads YNNKEL (reference sequence). V lost 0 bases and J 7 bases, leaving 10 bases between the germline ends. CDR3 sequence (DNA): TGTGCCAGCAGCCAAGATCCCAGTAACCAGCCCCAGCATTTT. Encoded protein: CASSQDPSNQPQHF.

This clone came up many times. The chain recombines TRBV6-2 or TRBV6-3 with TRBJ1-6, with D tentatively TRBD1 (6 bases). The ends were cut back, 0 bases at V and 6 bases at J, with 12 bases in the middle. The length of the CDR3 is 16 residues. Germline CDR1 MNHEY, CDR2 SVGEGT. The CDR3 region has the DNA TGTGCCAGCAGTTACTCGTGGGACATCTCTAATTCACCCCTCCACTTT. It yields the protein CASSYSWDISNSPLHF.

This chain uses TRBV10-3 with TRBJ2-1; 7 positions agree with TRBD2. The CDR3 runs to 13 residues. Trimming removed 3 bases from V and 15 bases from J; junction bases left unmatched: 11. The V gene's germline CDR1 is ENHRY and CDR2 SYGVKD. The CDR3 DNA is TGTGCCATCAGTGATCTGGGCGGGAGTATTCTGTTCTTC. Amino acid sequence: CAISDLGGSILFF.